Shown below are 2 T cell receptor beta chains from a single sample sequenced in a study of cytomegalovirus exposure and HLA in healthy donors. The PCR made use of 60 Vbeta and 13 Jbeta primers. TCRdb keeps only in-frame clones here, not all; method: immunoSEQ multiplex PCR. This sample has about 110,000 clones, with around 80% found just once. The sequenced sample was PBMCs. These receptors came from a woman aged 40 to 50 in good health and CMV-seronegative.

The rearrangement joins TRBV11-2 to TRBJ2-5, with 10 positions matching TRBD1. The ends lost 5 bases at V and 2 bases at J; junction bases unmatched: 8. The CDR3 runs to 16 residues. Germline V gene data show CDR1 as SGHAT and CDR2 as FQNNGV. Here the CDR3 DNA reads TGTGCCAGCAGCCCCGGGACAGGGGCTAAACAAGAGACCCAGTACTTC. It is translated as CASSPGTGAKQETQYF.

The rearrangement uses TRBV5-1 and TRBJ1-4; D not resolved. The CDR3 totals 12 residues. Germline CDR1 reads SGHRS; CDR2 reads YFSETQ. V was clipped by 5 bases and J by 7 bases, with 9 bases between them. CDR3: CASSRDFEKLFF. The CDR3 DNA follows: TGCGCCAGCAGTCGTGACTTTGAAAAACTGTTTTTT.